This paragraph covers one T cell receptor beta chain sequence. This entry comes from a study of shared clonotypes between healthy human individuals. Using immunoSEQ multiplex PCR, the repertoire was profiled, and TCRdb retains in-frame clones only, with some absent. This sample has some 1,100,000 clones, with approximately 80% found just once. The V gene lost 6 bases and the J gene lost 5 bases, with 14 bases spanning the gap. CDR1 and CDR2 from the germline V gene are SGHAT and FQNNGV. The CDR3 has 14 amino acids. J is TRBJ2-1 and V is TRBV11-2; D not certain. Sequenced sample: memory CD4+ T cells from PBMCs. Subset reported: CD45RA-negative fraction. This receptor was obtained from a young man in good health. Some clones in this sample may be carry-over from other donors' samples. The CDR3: CASSWLRQNNEQFF. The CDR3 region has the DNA TGTGCCAGCAGTTGGCTTCGGCAAAACAATGAGCAGTTCTTC.